Shown below are 3 T cell receptor beta chains from a single sample sequenced in a study of preoperative IRX-2 immunotherapy in early breast cancer. Regarding treatment: preoperative locoregional IRX-2 cytokine immunotherapy. The repertoire was sequenced with immunoSEQ multiplex PCR; TCRdb's copy has only in-frame clones and lacks some. The sample includes approximately 30,000 clones, 85% to 90% seen only once; the top ten take less than 2%. Sequenced here: tumor tissue, sampled after IRX-2 immunotherapy. These TCRs come from a human donor with breast cancer.

The CDR3 DNA sequence: TGTGCCAGCAGTTACTCGAACAGGGTGGTAGATGACGGAAACACCATATATTTT. Protein product: CASSYSNRVVDDGNTIYF. The chain links TRBV6-8 to TRBJ1-3, with D perhaps matching TRBD1 (6 bases). Germline CDR1 reads MNHGY; CDR2 reads SAAAGT. The CDR3 covers 18 residues. Trimming stripped 0 bases from V and 4 bases from J, with 19 bases between.

This clone was picked up one time. The chain is built from TRBV18 and TRBJ2-1; D possibly uses TRBD1 or TRBD2 (5 bases each). Between the trimmed V and J ends, which lost 3 bases and 4 bases, there was a span of 13 bases. Germline loops: CDR1 KGHSH, CDR2 LQKENI. The CDR3 sequence is 15 residues long. This CDR3 reads CASSPTGTTYNEQFF. The CDR3, as DNA: TGTGCCAGCTCACCGACCGGGACCACTTACAATGAGCAGTTCTTC.

This chain links TRBV18 with TRBJ2-1; D may be TRBD1 (5 bases). V shed 6 bases and J shed 6 bases, with 12 bases lying between them. Germline values: CDR1 KGHSH, CDR2 LQKENI. The CDR3 runs to 13 residues. CDR3 sequence reads: CASSLRTPNEQFF. As DNA, the CDR3 is TGTGCCAGCTCCCTCAGGACACCCAATGAGCAGTTCTTC. The variable domain in full, with the rest retrieved from reference TRBV18 and TRBJ2-1, is NAGVMQNPRHLVRRRGQEARLRCSPMKGHSHVYWYRQLPEEGLKFMVYLQKENIIDESGMPKERFSAEFPKEGPSILRIQQVVRGDSAAYFCASSLRTPNEQFFGPGTRLTVL.